The 25 T cell receptor beta chains reported below all come from one sample, sequenced in a study of blood T cell repertoires in COVID-19. TCRdb's copy holds only in-frame clones and misses some; the assay was immunoSEQ multiplex PCR. This table holds roughly 100,000 clones, less than 80% found once. Source material: peripheral blood. These receptors all stem from a man in his 70s with active or convalescent COVID-19.

The chain couples TRBV28 to TRBJ2-1; tentative D call: TRBD1 (6 bases). The CDR3 runs to 15 residues. Between the trimmed V and J ends, which lost 6 bases and 4 bases, there was a span of 16 bases. Germline V CDR1 and CDR2: MDHEN, SYDVKM. CDR3 protein: CASSPRTALYNEQFF. DNA for the CDR3: TGTGCCAGCAGCCCCCGGACAGCCCTTTACAATGAGCAGTTCTTC. The whole variable domain, remainder taken from reference TRBV28 and TRBJ2-1, is DVKVTQSSRYLVKRTGEKVFLECVQDMDHENMFWYRQDPGLGLRLIYFSYDVKMKEKGDIPEGYSVSREKKERFSLILESASTNQTSMYLCASSPRTALYNEQFFGPGTRLTVL.

The chain employs TRBV2 and TRBJ1-2; 7 bases match TRBD1. CDR3 length: 12 residues. V was clipped by 6 bases and J by 7 bases; unmatched bases: 5. CDR1 and CDR2 (germline): SNHLY, FYNNEI. In DNA form, the CDR3 reads TGTGCCAGCAGAGTGAACAGGGGTGGCTACACCTTC. Encoded protein: CASRVNRGGYTF.

V and J are TRBV3-1 (or the pseudogene TRBV3-2) and TRBJ2-2; 8 positions agree with TRBD2. Trimming took 1 base from V and 1 from J; bases not matched to a gene: 5. CDR3 length equals 17 residues. Germline loops: CDR1 LGHDT, CDR2 YNNKEL (reference sequence). The CDR3 spells CASSQGGLAGNTGELFF. The CDR3 nucleotides are TGTGCCAGCAGCCAAGGGGGGCTAGCGGGGAACACCGGGGAGCTGTTTTTT.

This clone was seen more than once but under ten times. Other DNA sequences from this sample encode an identical CDR3 as well. The V gene is TRBV3-1 (or the pseudogene TRBV3-2), the J gene TRBJ1-1; D possibly corresponds to TRBD1 (6 bases). The CDR3 is made up of 12 amino acids. V dropped 4 bases and J dropped 4 bases, with 7 bases sitting between them. Germline V lookup: CDR1 LGHDT, CDR2 YNNKEL (reference sequence). CDR3 protein: CASSRGGTEAFF. The CDR3 DNA follows: TGTGCCAGCAGCCGAGGGGGCACTGAAGCTTTCTTT.

The chain links TRBV6-5 to TRBJ2-1, with D perhaps TRBD2 (7 bases). Trimming left V 4 bases short and J 2 bases short, with 15 bases between. The CDR3 is 16 residues long. Germline CDR1 is MNHEY and CDR2 is SVGAGI. The CDR3 DNA sequence: TGTGCCAGCAGTTTTCAAGCGGGGACAACCTACAATGAGCAGTTCTTC. Translating gives CASSFQAGTTYNEQFF.

This chain connects TRBV10-3 to TRBJ2-5, with 8 positions matching TRBD1. The CDR3 extends over 14 amino acids. Trimming at V came to 6 bases and at J to 5 bases, leaving 8 bases not matched to a gene. Germline lookup yields CDR1 ENHRY and CDR2 SYGVKD. This CDR3 is CAIRSQGAGETQYF. The CDR3 DNA reads as TGTGCCATCAGATCTCAGGGGGCGGGCGAGACCCAGTACTTC.

V and J are TRBV28 and TRBJ2-5, with 9 bases aligning to TRBD1. The V gene end was trimmed by 4 bases and the J gene end by 2 bases; junction bases not matched to a gene: 5. CDR1 and CDR2 from the germline V gene are MDHEN and SYDVKM. This CDR3 contains 15 residues. The CDR3 bases are TGTGCCAGCAGTTCACCGGGACAGGGACAAGAGACCCAGTACTTC. Protein sequence: CASSSPGQGQETQYF.

CDR3 loop: CASSPGLAADTQYF. The DNA of the CDR3 is TGTGCCAGCAGCCCGGGACTAGCTGCAGATACGCAGTATTTT. V usage is TRBV9 and J usage is TRBJ2-3; TRBD2 agrees at 9 bases. The CDR3 spans 14 residues. J lost 4 bases, V lost 4 bases, and 4 bases had no gene match. From germline, CDR1 is SGDLS and CDR2 YYNGEE. Filled out from reference TRBV9 and TRBJ2-3, the complete variable domain reads DSGVTQTPKHLITATGQRVTLRCSPRSGDLSVYWYQQSLDQGLQFLIQYYNGEERAKGNILERFSAQQFPDLHSELNLSSLELGDSALYFCASSPGLAADTQYFGPGTRLTVL.

The genes are TRBV11-2 and TRBJ1-5, with D uncertain. The CDR3 is 13 residues long. Trimming pared 2 bases from V and 0 bases from J, leaving 2 bases between. Per germline, CDR1 SGHAT and CDR2 FQNNGV. Written as DNA, the CDR3 is TGTGCCAGCAGCTTACATAGCAATCAGCCCCAGCATTTT. Its protein product is CASSLHSNQPQHF.

The chain uses TRBV18 and TRBJ1-5, with D possibly matching TRBD1 (6 bases). V gave up 0 bases and J gave up 3 bases, with 9 bases separating them. Germline assignment: CDR1 KGHSH and CDR2 LQKENI. This CDR3 region has 15 residues. The CDR3 region is CASSPPGGPNQPQHF. CDR3 DNA sequence: TGTGCCAGCTCACCACCGGGGGGGCCCAATCAGCCCCAGCATTTT.

This chain joins TRBV19 and TRBJ2-1, with D possibly TRBD1 on 5 matching bases. CDR1 is LNHDA, CDR2 SQIVND, per germline (reference sequence). The CDR3 spans 16 residues. Trimming took 5 bases from V and 4 from J, leaving 18 bases between them. CDR3 DNA sequence: TGTGCCAGTAGTTCGCCGCCTGGGGCCCCGTACAATGAGCAGTTCTTC. The encoded protein is CASSSPPGAPYNEQFF.

This clone was recorded once. This chain links TRBV6-1 with TRBJ1-4, with TRBD1 matching 9 bases. CDR1 and CDR2 (germline): MNHNS, SASEGT. The V and J ends lost 6 bases and 8 bases, in that order; junction bases with no gene match: 10. CDR3 size: 15 residues. The CDR3 spells CASRPRTGEGEKLFF. The CDR3 bases are TGTGCCAGCAGACCGCGGACAGGGGAGGGGGAAAAACTGTTTTTT.

The chain links TRBV5-6 to TRBJ2-1; 11 nucleotides agree with TRBD2. V shed 0 bases, J shed 5 bases, and the junction held 7 bases outside the gene matches. This CDR3 contains 17 residues. Germline V gives CDR1 SGHDT, CDR2 YYEEEE. As DNA, the CDR3 is TGTGCCAGCAGCTTGGCCCCCCTAGCGGGGGGACACAATGAGCAGTTCTTC. Protein: CASSLAPLAGGHNEQFF.

This CDR3 reads CASSLTGGSYEQYF. DNA for the CDR3: TGTGCCAGCAGTTTAACGGGGGGCTCCTACGAGCAGTACTTC. This chain joins TRBV28 and TRBJ2-7; the match to TRBD2 covers 7 bases. The V and J ends lost 2 bases and 0 bases, in that order; junction bases with no gene match: 1. The CDR3 length is 14 residues. In germline, CDR1 is MDHEN, CDR2 SYDVKM.

This chain uses TRBV5-4 with TRBJ1-1; D call uncertain. This CDR3 is 14 amino acids long. The germline V gene encodes CDR1 SGHNT and CDR2 YYREEE (reference sequence). V was trimmed by 4 bases and J by 1 base, leaving 11 bases between them. CDR3 amino acids: CASSQSQRNTEAFF. CDR3 DNA sequence: TGTGCCAGCAGCCAGTCCCAAAGGAACACTGAAGCTTTCTTT.

This sequence joins TRBV10-3 and TRBJ2-3; 7 bases align to TRBD1. Germline CDR1 ENHRY, CDR2 SYGVKD. There are 16 residues in the CDR3. The ends lost 2 bases at V and 2 bases at J; junction bases unmatched: 7. The DNA of the CDR3 is TGTGCCATCAGTGAGACCCGGGACAGCTTCACAGATACGCAGTATTTT. It specifies CAISETRDSFTDTQYF.

This clone has just a few counts. The rearrangement joins TRBV27 to TRBJ1-2; 9 bases map to TRBD1. CDR1 and CDR2 from the germline V gene are MNHEY and SMNVEV (reference sequence). Trimming cost V 6 bases and J 8 bases; bases outside gene matches: 16. The CDR3 extends over 16 amino acids. The CDR3 is CASRATPGQGSVGYTF. CDR3 bases: TGTGCCAGCAGAGCCACTCCGGGACAGGGATCGGTGGGCTACACCTTC.

This chain links TRBV6-5 with TRBJ1-5, with D unresolved. The CDR3 has 15 residues. Germline CDR1 reads MNHEY; CDR2 reads SVGAGI. V was clipped by 2 bases and J by 3 bases, with 11 bases between them. CDR3 in DNA: TGTGCCAGCAGTTACGAGACAACTCCCAATCAGCCCCAGCATTTT. Encoded protein: CASSYETTPNQPQHF.

The chain combines TRBV5-1 with TRBJ1-3, with 10 bases matching TRBD1. The CDR3 sequence is 14 residues long. Germline V gene lookup returns CDR1 SGHRS and CDR2 YFSETQ. J gave up 7 bases and V 7 bases, and 8 bases lay outside the gene matches. CDR3 sequence (DNA): TGCGCCAGCCGTGCCGCGGACAGGGGGAACACCATATATTTT. Protein product: CASRAADRGNTIYF.

The rearrangement links TRBV6-1 to TRBJ1-2; D unresolved. This CDR3 comprises 17 residues. V was pared by 3 bases and J by 4 bases, with 21 bases between. CDR1 and CDR2 from the germline V gene are MNHNS and SASEGT. CDR3 DNA: TGTGCCAGCAGTGATGGCCCCGAGCAGGCCCTACTCTATGGCTACACCTTC. The encoded protein is CASSDGPEQALLYGYTF.

This clone was detected a few times. The rearrangement joins TRBV7-9 to TRBJ1-5; perhaps TRBD1 as D (5 bases). V lost 2 bases, J lost 6 bases, and 11 bases lay in between. CDR3 size: 14 residues. The germline CDR1 and CDR2 sequences are SEHNR and FQNEAQ (reference sequence). CDR3: CASSLNQGLQPQHF. As DNA, the CDR3 is TGTGCCAGCAGCTTAAATCAGGGACTTCAGCCCCAGCATTTT.

The chain joins TRBV6-5 to TRBJ2-1; 7 bases map to TRBD2. The CDR3 sequence is 15 residues long. The germline gives CDR1 MNHEY, CDR2 SVGAGI. Unmatched junction bases numbered 9, after V lost 6 bases and J lost 4 bases. As DNA, the CDR3 is TGTGCCAGCAGCGACTGGGAGGGGATTTACAATGAGCAGTTCTTC. Translating it yields CASSDWEGIYNEQFF.

The chain links TRBV3-1 (or the pseudogene TRBV3-2) to TRBJ2-4; 10 bases line up with TRBD2. Losses at the gene ends were 0 bases for V and 7 bases for J; bases not matched to a gene: 9. Per germline, CDR1 LGHDT and CDR2 YNNKEL (reference sequence). There are 17 residues in the CDR3. The CDR3 nucleotides read TGTGCCAGCAGCCAAGATAGGCTAGCGGGGGCGGGGAACATTCAGTACTTC. It codes for CASSQDRLAGAGNIQYF.

CDR3 DNA: TGTGCCAGCGGTCGACAGGGGAGGCAGCCGTACTTC. Its protein is CASGRQGRQPYF. The rearrangement uses TRBV28 and TRBJ2-7, with 8 bases fitting TRBD1. Per the germline V gene, CDR1 is MDHEN and CDR2 is SYDVKM. V lost 8 bases and J lost 12; bases outside the gene matches: 12. The CDR3 totals 12 residues.

The rearrangement uses TRBV27 and TRBJ2-6, with 7 bases lining up with TRBD1. Germline V gives CDR1 MNHEY, CDR2 SMNVEV (reference sequence). The CDR3 loop spans 16 amino acids. V was clipped by 3 bases and J by 3 bases; unmatched bases: 5. The CDR3 sequence: CASSLRGLVGANVLTF. In nucleotides, the CDR3 is TGTGCCAGCAGTTTGAGGGGGCTGGTTGGGGCCAACGTCCTGACTTTC.